Listed below are T cell receptor beta chains from one sample, sequenced in a study of PD-1 blockade in classical Hodgkin lymphoma. Method: immunoSEQ multiplex PCR; TCRdb's copy keeps in-frame clones and lacks some. This sample yields roughly 52,000 clones, of which around nine tenths are seen a single time; approximately 7% belongs to the top ten. This specimen was peripheral blood mononuclear cells (PBMCs), taken before the fourth cycle of nivolumab. The receptor source for this set is a human donor with classical Hodgkin lymphoma. Each CDR3 is given with its conserved first and last residue. D genes are given only for firm matches. The listing skips clone size in some rows; elsewhere it reads once, few, many or a size class.

length	J	D	size	V	DNA	CDR3
12	TRBJ2-7	-	-	TRBV6-1	TGTGCCAGCAGTGAAATGCGTGGCGAGCAGTACTTC	CASSEMRGEQYF
15	TRBJ2-7	-	once	TRBV5-1	TGCGCCAGCAGCTTGGCATCCGGCTCTTATTACGAGCAGTACTTC	CASSLASGSYYEQYF
13	TRBJ2-5	-	-	TRBV10-3	TGTGCCATCAGTGAGGGAGGGGAGGAGACCCAGTACTTC	CAISEGGEETQYF
15	TRBJ2-1	-	-	TRBV5-6	TGTGCCAGCAGCATAGCGGTAAGCTCCTACAATGAGCAGTTCTTC	CASSIAVSSYNEQFF
11	TRBJ1-4	-	-	TRBV7-9	TGTGCCAGCAGCTTAAGAGGAAAACTGTTTTTT	CASSLRGKLFF
16	TRBJ2-5	TRBD2	-	TRBV7-6	TGTGCCAGCAGCTTAGTTGCTAGCGGGAGTGTGGAGACCCAGTACTTC	CASSLVASGSVETQYF
14	TRBJ2-3	-	-	TRBV9	TGTGCCAGCAGCGTAGATATGGCGACAGATACGCAGTATTTT	CASSVDMATDTQYF
13	TRBJ1-6	TRBD1	-	TRBV6-1	TGTGCCACTACAGGGGTTTATAATTCACCCCTCCACTTT	CATTGVYNSPLHF
15	TRBJ2-5	-	-	TRBV7-9	TGTGCCAGCAGCTTAAGTCCCGCTAGTGGAGAGACCCAGTACTTC	CASSLSPASGETQYF
18	TRBJ2-1	TRBD2	-	TRBV27	TGTGCCAGCAGTTTGGATCGAGGCGGCGGGAGTAAGTACAATGAGCAGTTCTTC	CASSLDRGGGSKYNEQFF
15	TRBJ2-1	TRBD2	-	TRBV6-6	TGTGCCAGCAGCTTGGCGGGGGGGACCTACAATGAGCAGTTCTTC	CASSLAGGTYNEQFF
15	TRBJ2-5	TRBD1	-	TRBV19	TGTGCCAGTAGTATAGGGGACAGGGCGCAAGAGACCCAGTACTTC	CASSIGDRAQETQYF
15	TRBJ2-7	TRBD1	-	TRBV9	TGTGCCAGCAGCGTCCGCGGGACAGGTGCCTACGAGCAGTACTTC	CASSVRGTGAYEQYF
15	TRBJ1-5	TRBD1	-	TRBV27	TGTGCCAGCAGTTTGGACAGGGAGGGCCGGCAGCCCCAGCATTTT	CASSLDREGRQPQHF
13	TRBJ1-1	-	-	TRBV7-8	TGTGCCAGCAGCTTAGTCCCAGACACTGAAGCTTTCTTT	CASSLVPDTEAFF
15	TRBJ2-3	TRBD2	-	TRBV7-2	TGTGCCAGCAGCCAGACTAGCGGGAAGTCAGATACGCAGTATTTT	CASSQTSGKSDTQYF
13	TRBJ2-1	-	-	TRBV14	TGTGCCAGCAGCCAAGTCGGGGGAGGAGGGCAGTTCTTC	CASSQVGGGGQFF